Reported below is one TCR beta chain. No cognate antigen has been identified for it. Base qualities were left out, and no much larger clone turns up one base away. Library method: the immunoSEQ multiplex PCR assay. Here the immuneACCESS table is served through TCRdb, limited to in-frame sequences with V and J called. Missing clones are a known gap in these copies; in checked studies unresolved V genes cover under half, and the rest lacks a known reason. A total of some 80,000 clones appear in this sample, roughly 90% of them only once. Roughly 2.5% of the sample is in the top ten clones. This entry is derived from a study of T cell changes during pregnancy in multiple sclerosis (dated by TCRdb to the late 2010s). Broadly, across the study: The study examined how the T cell repertoire changed over the course of pregnancy in women with multiple sclerosis.

The CDR3 contains 15 residues, cysteine and phenylalanine counted. Solely the CDR3 DNA is kept, with 45 bases framed from the first base. CDR1 and CDR2 were assigned from the germline V gene (reference sequence) as LNHDA and SQIVND. The junction shows trimming of 8 bases on V and 8 bases on J, and the gene matches do not reach 12 bases of it. The sequencing here drew on peripheral blood, taken in the first trimester of pregnancy. Here the chain combines TRBV19 and TRBJ1-3, with 10 bases matching TRBD1. This clonotype was obtained from a female donor with multiple sclerosis, enrolled in a pregnancy study. The nucleotide sequence reads as follows: TGTGCCAGTGGCCGATCCGGGACAGGGGAAGACACCATATATTTT. Translated, it reads CASGRSGTGEDTIYF.